The clone carrying this TCR beta chain was seen a few times. Original methodology: Amplification of reference gene primers provided the estimated nucleated cell counts. Profiled with immunoSEQ multiplex PCR; TCRdb holds only in-frame clones, not every one. The D gene and trimming were derived from the DNA, and the V and J assignments and clone size from that table. The profile shows around 130,000 clones, roughly 86% of them singletons. This sample is drawn from a study of blood T cell repertoires in COVID-19. About the study: COVID-19 samples, acute and convalescent, were from the United States, Italy and Spain. In each case, the material was cDNA or gDNA derived from T cells, B-cell-depleted T cells, or PBMCs.

The TCR comes from a woman in her fifties or sixties who had recovered from COVID-19. Sequencing was performed on peripheral blood.

The CDR3: CAWRPRGGFSGNTIYF. DNA for the CDR3: TGTGCCTGGAGACCCCGCGGGGGGTTCTCTGGAAACACCATATATTTT. J is TRBJ1-3 and V is TRBV30; weak D call: TRBD1 (5 bases). The CDR3 has 16 residues. V lost 3 bases and J lost 0, with 15 bases in between. Looked up from germline, CDR1 is GTSNPN and CDR2 is SVGIG (reference sequence).